The clone carrying this T cell receptor beta chain was recorded at least ten times. The antigen is unknown. TCR alpha and beta CDR3 regions were amplified from RNA using iRepertoire nested multiplex PCR. Input was roughly 95-450 ng of tissue mRNA or PBMC total RNA. TCRdb independently ran MiXCR on the multiplex PCR reads; one entry per CDR3 protein. The table lists about 140,000 distinct CDR3 sequences, around 40% of them singletons, with around 18% in the top ten. The CDR3 is made up of 17 amino acids. V shed 5 bases, J shed 2 bases, and the junction held 10 bases outside the gene matches. CDR1 MNHNS and CDR2 SASEGT come from the germline V gene. This record belongs to a study of glioma-infiltrating T cells. General study points: Non-neoplastic patients had below-expected tissue-blood divergence, while all gliomas exceeded expectation. Tissue and blood shared very few CDR3 sequences.

The chain couples TRBV6-1 to TRBJ2-1, with 9 bases aligning to TRBD2. The clonotype was recovered from a human donor with low-grade glioma or glioblastoma, undergoing nonglioma brain surgery, or in good health (not recorded which). The sequenced sample consisted of glioma tissue, nonneoplastic brain tissue, or PBMCs (not recorded which). The CDR3 region has the DNA TGTGCCAGCAGTCCCGTGGGAGCGGGAGGCCCCTACAATGAGCAGTTCTTC. Translation: CASSPVGAGGPYNEQFF.